The present T cell receptor (beta chain) was sequenced within a study of T cells in women clearing cervical HPV infection. The CDR3 is 15 amino acids. V gave up 4 bases and J gave up 3 bases; unmatched junction bases: 8. Germline V gene data show CDR1 as SGHNT and CDR2 as YYREEE (reference sequence). TCRdb keeps only in-frame clones here, not all; method: immunoSEQ multiplex PCR. The specimen's table records some 39,000 clones. As concerns this clone: The read ends 3 residues shy of where the CDR3 ends; the end is completed using the germline J gene.

Sample: blood buffy coat. This sequence was found in a woman between 18 and 70 years old with a cervical HPV16 infection that either progressed to CIN3+ or cleared (not recorded which). This chain links TRBV5-4 with TRBJ2-3; 7 positions agree with TRBD2. CDR3 residues: CASSTRTSLTDTQYF. The DNA read from the CDR3 is TGTGCCAGCAGCACCAGGACTAGTCTAACAGATACG.